Listed below are T cell receptor beta chains from one sample, sequenced in a study of blood T cell repertoires in COVID-19. The data were produced by immunoSEQ multiplex PCR, yet TCRdb's version contains in-frame clones alone and is incomplete. The table records some 230,000 clones, about 83% of them present only once. Sequenced: peripheral blood. These TCRs come from a woman between 45 and 60 years old with acute or convalescent COVID-19. Both conserved end residues are part of each CDR3. A D gene is named only where the DNA matches it firmly. Clone size is shown for a subset of rows, as once, few, many or a class of expanded clone.

J gene	clone size	CDR3 length	D gene	V gene	CDR3 DNA	CDR3 protein
TRBJ2-7	few	12	TRBD2	TRBV2	TGTGCCAGCCACCCCTGGGGGGGAGAGCAGTACTTC	CASHPWGGEQYF
TRBJ1-1	.	15	.	TRBV5-8	TGTGCCAGCAGCTTGGGGACAGTTGGGGACACTGAAGCTTTCTTT	CASSLGTVGDTEAFF
TRBJ1-3	.	20	.	TRBV9	TGTGCCAGCAGCAAACCCCTTGATCAAGACTCAGGGCATAGGGGAAACACCATATATTTT	CASSKPLDQDSGHRGNTIYF
TRBJ1-2	.	15	.	TRBV12-5	TGTGCTAGTGGTTATTGGGGCAGGGAAGGATATGGCTACACCTTC	CASGYWGREGYGYTF
TRBJ2-7	.	13	.	TRBV24-1	TGTGCCACCAGTCAGGGGGGATCCTACGAGCAGTACTTC	CATSQGGSYEQYF
TRBJ2-7	.	14	.	TRBV15	TGTGCCACCAGCAGAATTGCAGGAACCTACGAGCAGTACTTC	CATSRIAGTYEQYF
TRBJ2-7	.	16	TRBD1	TRBV7-9	TGTGCCAGCAGCTTAGGTGTCGGACAGGGCGGCTACGAGCAGTACTTC	CASSLGVGQGGYEQYF
TRBJ2-5	.	14	TRBD2	TRBV30	TGTGCCTGGGGCACGGGACTAGCGGGGGAGACCCAGTACTTC	CAWGTGLAGETQYF
TRBJ2-5	.	14	TRBD2	TRBV27	TGTGCCAGCAGTTTAACTAGCGGGAGGGAGACCCAGTACTTC	CASSLTSGRETQYF
TRBJ1-5	.	13	.	TRBV6-5	TGTGCCAGCAGTTCCGATCTTGGCCAGCCCCAGCATTTT	CASSSDLGQPQHF
TRBJ1-4	.	15	TRBD1	TRBV28	TGTGCCAGCAGCCTGAGGACAGGGTCTCTTGAAAAACTGTTTTTT	CASSLRTGSLEKLFF
TRBJ1-3	.	17	.	TRBV7-2	TGTGCCAGCAGCTTAGCGGCAAGGCGGCACTCTGGAAACACCATATATTTT	CASSLAARRHSGNTIYF
TRBJ1-1	.	11	.	TRBV12-3/TRBV12-4	TGTGCCAGCAGTGGCAGGGCAGAAGCTTTCTTT	CASSGRAEAFF
TRBJ2-2	once	19	.	TRBV11-3	TGTGCCAGCAGCTACTGGACTTTGCGGGAAATTTTAAACACCGGGGAGCTGTTTTTT	CASSYWTLREILNTGELFF
TRBJ2-7	.	14	TRBD1	TRBV29-1	TGCAGCGTTGTGTACCCGGACAGGGGGGACGAGCAGTACTTC	CSVVYPDRGDEQYF
TRBJ1-1	few	16	.	TRBV7-9	TGTGCCAGCAGCGCCCGACAGTTTCCCCATCCCACTGAAGCTTTCTTT	CASSARQFPHPTEAFF